The 9 T cell receptor beta chains reported below all come from one sample, sequenced in a study of CD8 T cells in ankylosing spondylitis. TCRdb called the 5' RACE reads again in MiXCR, with one record for every CDR3 protein. The repertoire holds fewer than 350,000 distinct CDR3 sequences, with around a tenth as singletons. What was sequenced was blood, either unsorted or a sorted T cell fraction (not recorded which). Source of these receptors: a female donor with ankylosing spondylitis or in good health (not recorded which).

This clonotype was seen ten or more times. The junction does not match germline at one end; this may be a read error. The chain uses TRBV5-1 and TRBJ2-1; TRBD2 matches at 8 bases. The CDR3 contains 15 residues. Looked up from germline, CDR1 is SGHRS and CDR2 is YFSETQ. CDR3 amino acids: CASSLVAGSYNEQFF. The DNA for the CDR3 is TGTGCCAGCAGCTTAGTAGCGGGATCCTACAATGAGCAGTTCTTC.

In nucleotides, the CDR3 is TGCAGTGCGGAACTAGACAAGTATAATTCACCCCTCCACTTT. This codes for CSAELDKYNSPLHF. The chain recombines TRBV20-1 with TRBJ1-6, with D hard to call. The germline gives CDR1 DFQATT, CDR2 SNEGSKA (reference sequence). V gave up 6 bases and J gave up 4 bases, with 13 bases separating them. CDR3 length: 14 amino acids.

This chain joins TRBV7-9 and TRBJ2-7, with D perhaps given as TRBD1 or TRBD2 (6 bases each). Trimming removed 7 bases at V and 4 bases at J, with 26 bases between. CDR3 size: 17 residues. Germline assignment: CDR1 SEHNR and CDR2 FQNEAQ (reference sequence). The CDR3 region has the DNA TGTGCCAGCAACGATAAACCGACGGGGGCAGGTCGTTACGAGCAGTACTTC. Translation: CASNDKPTGAGRYEQYF.

This clonotype was found a few times. The CDR3 is CASSLDRWRFYGYTF. The CDR3 nucleotides are TGTGCCAGCAGCTTAGACCGTTGGAGGTTCTATGGCTACACCTTC. The chain carries TRBV7-2 and TRBJ1-2; D gene ambiguous. This CDR3 contains 15 residues. V lost 1 base to trimming and J lost 4 bases, with 13 bases between them. Germline values: CDR1 SGHTA, CDR2 FQGNSA.

This clonotype was found a few times. The chain links TRBV20-1 to TRBJ2-7, with 9 bases aligning to TRBD1. CDR1 and CDR2 (germline): DFQATT, SNEGSKA (reference sequence). V trimming: 3 bases; J trimming: 7 bases; junction bases outside the gene matches: 10. The CDR3 extends over 14 amino acids. The CDR3 bases are TGCAGTGCTAGGCCGGGACAGGGCCGGGAAGAGCAGTACTTC. Translated: CSARPGQGREEQYF.

This clonotype was detected a few times. The chain uses TRBV28 and TRBJ2-3; 12 positions match TRBD1. The V gene's germline CDR1 is MDHEN and CDR2 SYDVKM. With V trimmed by 5 bases and J by 1 base, 10 bases remained unmatched. The CDR3 runs 18 residues. The CDR3 loop is CASSQPGTGGRGTDTQYF. The CDR3 DNA reads TGTGCCAGCAGTCAACCCGGGACAGGGGGCCGAGGCACAGATACGCAGTATTTT.

This clonotype was found many times. The chain combines TRBV5-5 with TRBJ2-2, with 10 bases identical to TRBD2. J lost 9 bases, V lost 1 base, and 15 bases had no gene match. Germline loops: CDR1 SGHKS, CDR2 YYEKEE (reference sequence). This CDR3 comprises 18 residues. CDR3 in amino acids: CASSLSLAGELFVWELFF. The DNA of the CDR3 is TGTGCCAGCAGCTTGTCTCTAGCGGGAGAATTGTTTGTTTGGGAGCTGTTTTTT.

This clonotype was found many times. This rearrangement joins TRBV28 to TRBJ2-5, with D tentatively TRBD2 (6 bases). V lost 2 bases, J lost 3 bases, and 13 bases lay in between. The germline CDR1 and CDR2 sequences are MDHEN and SYDVKM. The CDR3 is made up of 15 amino acids. The chain's CDR3 is CASSLRPSEKETQYF. The CDR3 DNA is TGTGCCAGCAGTTTACGGCCTAGCGAGAAAGAGACCCAGTACTTC.

This clonotype was observed a handful of times. The chain uses TRBV7-2 and TRBJ2-7; D is unclear. V was cut by 3 bases and J by 4 bases, with 10 bases left in between. The CDR3 runs 13 residues. Looked up from germline, CDR1 is SGHTA and CDR2 is FQGNSA. The CDR3 loop is CASSFDRLYEQYF. The DNA of the CDR3 is TGTGCCAGCAGCTTCGATCGACTGTACGAGCAGTACTTC.